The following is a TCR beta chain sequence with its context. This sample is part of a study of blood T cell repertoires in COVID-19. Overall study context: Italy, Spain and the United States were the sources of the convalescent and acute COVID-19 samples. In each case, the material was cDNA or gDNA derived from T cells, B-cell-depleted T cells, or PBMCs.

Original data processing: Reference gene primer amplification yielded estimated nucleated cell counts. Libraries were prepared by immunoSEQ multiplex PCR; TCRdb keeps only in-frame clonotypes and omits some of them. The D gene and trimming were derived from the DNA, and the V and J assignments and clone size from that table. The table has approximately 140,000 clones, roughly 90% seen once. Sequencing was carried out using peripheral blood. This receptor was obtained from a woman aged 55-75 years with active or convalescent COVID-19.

The CDR3 here is CASSVAAPETQYF. CDR3 bases: TGTGCCAGCAGTGTTGCGGCCCCCGAGACCCAGTACTTC. V gene TRBV2 combines with J gene TRBJ2-5; D not certain. V was trimmed by 4 bases and J by 5 bases, leaving 11 bases between them. Germline V gives CDR1 SNHLY, CDR2 FYNNEI. CDR3 length: 13 residues.